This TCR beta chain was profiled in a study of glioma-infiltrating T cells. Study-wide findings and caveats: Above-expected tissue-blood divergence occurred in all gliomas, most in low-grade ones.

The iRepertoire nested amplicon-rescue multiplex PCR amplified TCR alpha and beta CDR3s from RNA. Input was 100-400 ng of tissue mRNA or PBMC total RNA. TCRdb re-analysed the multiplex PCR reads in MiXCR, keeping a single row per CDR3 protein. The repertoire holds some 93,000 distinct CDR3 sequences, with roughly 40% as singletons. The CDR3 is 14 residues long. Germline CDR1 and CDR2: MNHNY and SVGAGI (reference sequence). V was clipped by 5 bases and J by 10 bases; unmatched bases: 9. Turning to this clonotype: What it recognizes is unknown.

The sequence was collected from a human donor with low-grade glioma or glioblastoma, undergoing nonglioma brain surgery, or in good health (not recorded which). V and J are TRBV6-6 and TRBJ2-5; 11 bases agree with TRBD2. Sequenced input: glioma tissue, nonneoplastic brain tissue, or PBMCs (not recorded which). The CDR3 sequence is CASSTTSGSLDQYF. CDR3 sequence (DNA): TGTGCCAGCAGTACCACTAGCGGGAGCTTAGACCAGTACTTC.